This TCR beta chain was identified during a study of blood T cell repertoires in COVID-19 (dated by TCRdb to 2018 to 2021). At the level of the whole study: Collaborator samples came from the United States, Italy and Spain and covered acute and convalescent phases of COVID-19. The material from the prospective study consisted of cDNA or gDNA derived from T cells, B-cell-depleted T cells, or PBMCs. Subjects who had been exposed to COVID-19, were actively infected with it, or had recovered from it provided the deeply sampled blood TCRbeta repertoires that made up the dataset. The repertoires were made available in a free public database intended to serve as a resource for research on the immune response to SARS-CoV-2. Samples came from the ongoing ImmuneRACE study (first 160 participants) plus 1,254 subjects from 6 global collaborators. Sample metadata almost always included a de-identified subject ID, COVID-19 status, age in years and sex. Where available, HLA class I and class II types were obtained from metadata supplied by the sample provider rather than from assay-based typing. Study-wide findings and limitations: The amount of clinical and demographic metadata varied by source and participant and was provided uncurated.

The CDR1 and CDR2 encoded by the germline V gene (reference sequence) are SEHNR and FQNEAQ. Including cysteine and phenylalanine, the CDR3 has 18 amino acids. The retained sequence is limited to the CDR3, 54 bases, with the frame set at the first base. V has 3 bases trimmed and J has 3 bases trimmed; junction bases matching no gene number 14. Of note for this clone: Its cognate antigen has yet to be identified. Base quality data are lacking; no much larger clone is found one base away.

Whole blood was collected in K2EDTA tubes by collaborating institutions according to the institutions' own protocols. For TCRbeta analysis, collaborators shipped samples as frozen whole blood, isolated PBMCs, or DNA extracted from either of those sample types. TCRbeta CDR3 regions were amplified from genomic DNA by means of the immunoSEQ Assay, a bias-controlled multiplex PCR. As for how the authors treated the data: The number of nucleated cells in each sample was estimated from the amplification of reference gene primers within the assay. To quantify the absolute abundance of each unique TCRbeta CDR3 rearrangement, sequence reads were collapsed and filtered. For each sample, productive Simpson clonality was calculated by taking the square root of Simpson's diversity index across productive rearrangements. This immuneACCESS table, as held by TCRdb, lists in-frame sequences with V and J called but not all clones. Of the missing ones, under half trace to an unresolved V gene in checked studies; the others have no known cause. The DNA gave D and trimming, while V, J and clone size come from that table. For this sample there are tens of thousands of clones; 78% appear just once. The biggest ten clones account for roughly 32% of the sample.

The chain uses TRBV7-9 and TRBJ1-1; 9 nucleotides in the junction match TRBD1. Sequenced: peripheral blood. This clonotype was obtained from a man older than 75 with acute or convalescent COVID-19. The nucleotides read TGTGCCAGCAGCTTGGCTCTGGGGACAGGGAGAGGTGACACTGAAGCTTTCTTT. It translates to CASSLALGTGRGDTEAFF.